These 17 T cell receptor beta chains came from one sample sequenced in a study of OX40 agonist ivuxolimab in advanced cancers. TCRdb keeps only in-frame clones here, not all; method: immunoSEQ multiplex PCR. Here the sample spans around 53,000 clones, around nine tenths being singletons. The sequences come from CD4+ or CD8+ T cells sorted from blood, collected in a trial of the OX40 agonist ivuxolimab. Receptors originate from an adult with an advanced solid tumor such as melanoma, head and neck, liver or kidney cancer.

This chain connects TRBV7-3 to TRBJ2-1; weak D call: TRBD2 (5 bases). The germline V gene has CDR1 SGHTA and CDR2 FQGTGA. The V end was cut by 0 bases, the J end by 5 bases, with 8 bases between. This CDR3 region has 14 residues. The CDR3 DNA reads TGTGCCAGCAGCTTAACTAGCGTCCACAATGAGCAGTTCTTC. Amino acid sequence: CASSLTSVHNEQFF.

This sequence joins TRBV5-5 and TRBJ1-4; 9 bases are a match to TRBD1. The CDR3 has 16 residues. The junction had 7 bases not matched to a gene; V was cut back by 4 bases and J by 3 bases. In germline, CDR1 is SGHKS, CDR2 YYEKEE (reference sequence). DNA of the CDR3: TGTGCCAGCAGCCCGGTGGGACAGGGCTCTAATGAAAAACTGTTTTTT. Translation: CASSPVGQGSNEKLFF.

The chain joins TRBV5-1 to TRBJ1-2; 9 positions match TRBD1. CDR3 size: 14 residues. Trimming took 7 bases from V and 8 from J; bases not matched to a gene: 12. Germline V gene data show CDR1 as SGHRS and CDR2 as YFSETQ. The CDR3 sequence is CASGPGQGALGYTF. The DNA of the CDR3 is TGCGCCAGCGGTCCGGGACAGGGCGCTCTCGGCTACACCTTC.

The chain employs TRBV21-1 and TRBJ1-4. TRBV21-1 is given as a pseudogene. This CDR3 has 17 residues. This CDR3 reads CASSEQLATRHNEKLFF. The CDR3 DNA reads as TGTGCCAGCAGTGAGCAGCTAGCTACAAGGCATAATGAAAAACTGTTTTTT.

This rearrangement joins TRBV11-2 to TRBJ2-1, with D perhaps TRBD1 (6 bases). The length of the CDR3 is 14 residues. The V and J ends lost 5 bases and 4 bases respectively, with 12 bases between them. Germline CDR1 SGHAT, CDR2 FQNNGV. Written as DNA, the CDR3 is TGTGCCAGCAGCCCACTCCAGGGGTACAATGAGCAGTTCTTC. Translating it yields CASSPLQGYNEQFF.

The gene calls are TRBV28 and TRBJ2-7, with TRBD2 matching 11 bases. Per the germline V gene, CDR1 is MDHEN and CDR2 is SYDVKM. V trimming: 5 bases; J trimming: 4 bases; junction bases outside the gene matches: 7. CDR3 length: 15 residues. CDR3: CASSPPGLAVYEQYF. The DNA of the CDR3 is TGTGCCAGCAGTCCACCGGGACTAGCGGTATACGAGCAGTACTTC. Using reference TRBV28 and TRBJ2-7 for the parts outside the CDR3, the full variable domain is DVKVTQSSRYLVKRTGEKVFLECVQDMDHENMFWYRQDPGLGLRLIYFSYDVKMKEKGDIPEGYSVSREKKERFSLILESASTNQTSMYLCASSPPGLAVYEQYFGPGTRLTVT.

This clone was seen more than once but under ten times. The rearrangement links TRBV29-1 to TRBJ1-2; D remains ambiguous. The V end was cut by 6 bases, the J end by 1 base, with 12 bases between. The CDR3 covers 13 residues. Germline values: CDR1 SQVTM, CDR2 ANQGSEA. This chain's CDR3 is CSVADTNNYGYTF. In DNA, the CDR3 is TGCAGCGTCGCAGACACTAATAACTATGGCTACACCTTC.

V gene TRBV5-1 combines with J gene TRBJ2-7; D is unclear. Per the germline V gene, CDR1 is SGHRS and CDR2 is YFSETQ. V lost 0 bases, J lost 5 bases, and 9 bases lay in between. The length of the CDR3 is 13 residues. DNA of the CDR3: TGCGCCAGCAGCTTGGCGTCTATCCACGAGCAGTACTTC. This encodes CASSLASIHEQYF.

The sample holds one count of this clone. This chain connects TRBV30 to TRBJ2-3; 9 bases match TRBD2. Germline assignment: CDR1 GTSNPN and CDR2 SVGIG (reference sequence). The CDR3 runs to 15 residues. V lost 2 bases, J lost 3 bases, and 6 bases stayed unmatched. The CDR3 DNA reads TGTGCCTGGAGTACGGGGCGGGGGGGGACAGATACGCAGTATTTT. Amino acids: CAWSTGRGGTDTQYF.

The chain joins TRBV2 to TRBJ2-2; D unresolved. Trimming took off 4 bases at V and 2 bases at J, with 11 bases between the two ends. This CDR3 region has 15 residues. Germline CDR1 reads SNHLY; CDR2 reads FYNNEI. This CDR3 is CASSALAVNTGELFF. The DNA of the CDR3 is TGTGCCAGCAGTGCTCTCGCGGTAAACACCGGGGAGCTGTTTTTT.

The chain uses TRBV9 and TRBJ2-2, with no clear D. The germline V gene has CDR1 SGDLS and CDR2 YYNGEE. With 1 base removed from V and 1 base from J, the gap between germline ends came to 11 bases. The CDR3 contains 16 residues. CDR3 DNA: TGTGCCAGCAGCGTATATGATCGGGTGAACACCGGGGAGCTGTTTTTT. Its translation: CASSVYDRVNTGELFF. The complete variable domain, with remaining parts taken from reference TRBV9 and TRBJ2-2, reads DSGVTQTPKHLITATGQRVTLRCSPRSGDLSVYWYQQSLDQGLQFLIQYYNGEERAKGNILERFSAQQFPDLHSELNLSSLELGDSALYFCASSVYDRVNTGELFFGEGSRLTVL.

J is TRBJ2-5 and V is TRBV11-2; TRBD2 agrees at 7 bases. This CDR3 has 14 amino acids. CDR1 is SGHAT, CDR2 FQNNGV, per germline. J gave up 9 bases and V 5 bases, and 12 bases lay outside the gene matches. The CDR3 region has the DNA TGTGCCAGCAGCCCCAGCAGTCTCCGGGAGGCCCAGTACTTC. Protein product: CASSPSSLREAQYF.

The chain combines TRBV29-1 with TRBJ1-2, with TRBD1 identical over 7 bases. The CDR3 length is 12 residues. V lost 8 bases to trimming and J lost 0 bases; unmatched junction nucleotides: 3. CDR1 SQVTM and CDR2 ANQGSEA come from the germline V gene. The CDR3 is CSTGQANYGYTF. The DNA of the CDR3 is TGCAGCACAGGACAGGCTAACTATGGCTACACCTTC.

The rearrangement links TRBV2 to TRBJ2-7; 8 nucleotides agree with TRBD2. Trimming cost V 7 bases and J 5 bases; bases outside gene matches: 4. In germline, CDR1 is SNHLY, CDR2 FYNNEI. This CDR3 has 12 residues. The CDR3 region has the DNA TGTGCCAGCAACCGGGAGGGAGACGAGCAGTACTTC. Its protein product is CASNREGDEQYF.

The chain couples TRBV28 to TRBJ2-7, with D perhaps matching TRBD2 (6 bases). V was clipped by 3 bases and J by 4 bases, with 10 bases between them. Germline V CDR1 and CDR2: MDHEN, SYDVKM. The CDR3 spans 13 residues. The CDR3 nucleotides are TGTGCCAGCAGTTTCCGGGACTTTTACGAGCAGTACTTC. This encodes CASSFRDFYEQYF. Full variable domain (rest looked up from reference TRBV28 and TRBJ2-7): DVKVTQSSRYLVKRTGEKVFLECVQDMDHENMFWYRQDPGLGLRLIYFSYDVKMKEKGDIPEGYSVSREKKERFSLILESASTNQTSMYLCASSFRDFYEQYFGPGTRLTVT.

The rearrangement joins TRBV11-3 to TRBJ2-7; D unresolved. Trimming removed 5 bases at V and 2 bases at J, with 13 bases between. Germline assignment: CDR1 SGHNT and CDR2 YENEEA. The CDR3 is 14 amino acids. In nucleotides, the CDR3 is TGTGCCAGCAGCCCCCCTGGGCCAACCTACGAGCAGTACTTC. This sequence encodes CASSPPGPTYEQYF.

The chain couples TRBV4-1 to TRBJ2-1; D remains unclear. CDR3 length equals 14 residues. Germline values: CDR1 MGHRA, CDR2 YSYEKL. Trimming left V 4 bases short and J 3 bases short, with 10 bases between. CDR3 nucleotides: TGCGCCAGCAGCCTCTTCTCCGTCTACAATGAGCAGTTCTTC. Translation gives CASSLFSVYNEQFF.